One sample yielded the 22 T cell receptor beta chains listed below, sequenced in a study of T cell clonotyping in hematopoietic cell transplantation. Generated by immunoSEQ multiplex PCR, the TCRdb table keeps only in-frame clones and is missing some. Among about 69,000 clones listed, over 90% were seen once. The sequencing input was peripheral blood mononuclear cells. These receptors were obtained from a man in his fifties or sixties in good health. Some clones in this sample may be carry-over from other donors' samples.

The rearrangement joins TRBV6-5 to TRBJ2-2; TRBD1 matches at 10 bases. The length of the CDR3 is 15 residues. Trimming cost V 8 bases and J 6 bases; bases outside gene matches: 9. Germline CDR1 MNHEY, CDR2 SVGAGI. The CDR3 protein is CASRGQGDRSGELFF. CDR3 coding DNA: TGTGCCAGCCGTGGACAGGGGGATCGGTCCGGGGAGCTGTTTTTT.

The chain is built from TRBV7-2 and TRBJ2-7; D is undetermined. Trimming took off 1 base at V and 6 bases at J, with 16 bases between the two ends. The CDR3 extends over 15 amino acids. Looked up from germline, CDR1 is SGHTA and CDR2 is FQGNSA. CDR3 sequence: CASSLGVGFLFEQYF. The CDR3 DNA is TGTGCCAGCAGCTTAGGGGTGGGATTTCTATTCGAGCAGTACTTC.

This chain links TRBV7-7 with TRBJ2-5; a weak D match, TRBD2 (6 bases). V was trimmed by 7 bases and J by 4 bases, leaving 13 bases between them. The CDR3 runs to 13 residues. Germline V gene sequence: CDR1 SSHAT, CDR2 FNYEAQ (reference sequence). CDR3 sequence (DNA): TGTGCCAGCACGGAGGGCAGGGCAGAGACCCAGTACTTC. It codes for CASTEGRAETQYF.

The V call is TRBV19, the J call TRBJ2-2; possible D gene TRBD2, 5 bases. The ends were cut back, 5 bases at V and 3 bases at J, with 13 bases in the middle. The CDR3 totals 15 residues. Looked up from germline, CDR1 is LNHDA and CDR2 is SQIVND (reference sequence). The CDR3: CASSPVRGHTGELFF. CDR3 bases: TGTGCCAGTAGTCCCGTCCGAGGGCACACCGGGGAGCTGTTTTTT.

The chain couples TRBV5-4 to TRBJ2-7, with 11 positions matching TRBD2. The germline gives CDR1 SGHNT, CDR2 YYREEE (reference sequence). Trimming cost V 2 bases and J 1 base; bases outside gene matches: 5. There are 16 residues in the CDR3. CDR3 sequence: CASSFGASGGSYEQYF. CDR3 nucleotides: TGTGCCAGCAGCTTTGGGGCTAGCGGGGGGTCCTACGAGCAGTACTTC.

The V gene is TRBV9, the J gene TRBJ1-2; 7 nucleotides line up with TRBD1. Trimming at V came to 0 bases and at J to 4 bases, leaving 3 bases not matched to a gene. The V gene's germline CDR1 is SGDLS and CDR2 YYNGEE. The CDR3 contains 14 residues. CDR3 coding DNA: TGTGCCAGCAGCGTAGATAACAGGGGCTATGGCTACACCTTC. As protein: CASSVDNRGYGYTF. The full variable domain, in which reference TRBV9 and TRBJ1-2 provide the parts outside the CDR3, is DSGVTQTPKHLITATGQRVTLRCSPRSGDLSVYWYQQSLDQGLQFLIQYYNGEERAKGNILERFSAQQFPDLHSELNLSSLELGDSALYFCASSVDNRGYGYTFGSGTRLTVV.

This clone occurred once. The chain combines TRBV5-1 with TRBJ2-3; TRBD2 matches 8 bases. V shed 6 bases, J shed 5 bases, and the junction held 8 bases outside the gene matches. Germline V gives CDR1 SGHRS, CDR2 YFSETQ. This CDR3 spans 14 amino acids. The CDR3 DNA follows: TGCGCCAGCACCGGGGGGGCAGGGATAGATACGCAGTATTTT. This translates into CASTGGAGIDTQYF.

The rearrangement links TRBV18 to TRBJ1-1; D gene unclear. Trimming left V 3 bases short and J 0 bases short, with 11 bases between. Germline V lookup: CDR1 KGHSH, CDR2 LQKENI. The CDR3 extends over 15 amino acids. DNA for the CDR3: TGTGCCAGCTCACCGCACCGGGATCTGAACACTGAAGCTTTCTTT. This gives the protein CASSPHRDLNTEAFF.

This CDR3 reads CASSLGRGNTEAFF. The CDR3, as DNA: TGTGCCAGCAGCTTGGGTAGGGGGAACACTGAAGCTTTCTTT. This chain joins TRBV5-6 and TRBJ1-1; D possibly corresponds to TRBD1 (5 bases). Trimming took 0 bases from V and 1 from J, leaving 7 bases between them. Germline values: CDR1 SGHDT, CDR2 YYEEEE. The CDR3 contains 14 residues.

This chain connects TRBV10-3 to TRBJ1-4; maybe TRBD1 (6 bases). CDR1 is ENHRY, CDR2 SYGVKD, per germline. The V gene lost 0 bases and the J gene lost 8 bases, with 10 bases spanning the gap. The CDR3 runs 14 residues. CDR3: CAISESRQGEKLFF. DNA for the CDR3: TGTGCCATCAGTGAGTCGAGGCAGGGGGAAAAACTGTTTTTT.

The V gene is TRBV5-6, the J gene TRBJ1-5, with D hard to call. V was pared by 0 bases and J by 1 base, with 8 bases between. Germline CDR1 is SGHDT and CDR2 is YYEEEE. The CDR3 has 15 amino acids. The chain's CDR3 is CASSLGWVSNQPQHF. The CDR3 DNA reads TGTGCCAGCAGCTTGGGTTGGGTGAGCAATCAGCCCCAGCATTTT.

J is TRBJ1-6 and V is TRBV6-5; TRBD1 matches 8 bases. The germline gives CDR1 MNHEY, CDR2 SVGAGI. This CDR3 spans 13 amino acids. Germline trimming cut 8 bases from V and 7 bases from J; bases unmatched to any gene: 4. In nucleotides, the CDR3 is TGTGCCAGCCGCTGGACAGGGAATTCACCCCTCCACTTT. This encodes CASRWTGNSPLHF.

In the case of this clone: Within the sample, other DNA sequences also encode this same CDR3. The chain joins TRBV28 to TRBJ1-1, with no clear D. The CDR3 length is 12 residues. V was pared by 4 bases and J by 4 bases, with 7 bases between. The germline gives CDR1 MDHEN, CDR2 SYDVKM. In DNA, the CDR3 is TGTGCCAGCAGTTCAAGGGCCACTGAAGCTTTCTTT. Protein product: CASSSRATEAFF.

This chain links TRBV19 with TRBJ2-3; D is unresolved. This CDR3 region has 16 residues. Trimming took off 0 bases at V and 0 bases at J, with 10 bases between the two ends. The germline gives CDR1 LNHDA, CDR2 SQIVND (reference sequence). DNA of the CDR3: TGTGCCAGTAGTATAGAGGGCAGCTTAAGCACAGATACGCAGTATTTT. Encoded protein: CASSIEGSLSTDTQYF.

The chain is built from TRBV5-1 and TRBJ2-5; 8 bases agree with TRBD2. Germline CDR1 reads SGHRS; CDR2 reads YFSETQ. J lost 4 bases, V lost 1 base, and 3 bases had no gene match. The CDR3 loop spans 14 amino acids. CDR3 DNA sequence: TGCGCCAGCAGCTTGAGCGGGAGTATAGAGACCCAGTACTTC. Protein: CASSLSGSIETQYF.

The CDR3 is CASRRGLSEKLFF. CDR3 nucleotides: TGTGCCAGCAGAAGGGGGCTGAGTGAAAAACTGTTTTTT. This chain links TRBV6-5 with TRBJ1-4; 7 nucleotides agree with TRBD1. Germline assignment: CDR1 MNHEY and CDR2 SVGAGI. The CDR3 is 13 residues long. With V trimmed by 6 bases and J by 7 bases, 5 bases remained unmatched.

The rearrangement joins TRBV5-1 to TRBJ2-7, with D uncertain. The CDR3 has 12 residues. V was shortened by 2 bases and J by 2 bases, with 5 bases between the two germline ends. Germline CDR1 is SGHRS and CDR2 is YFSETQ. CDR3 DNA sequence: TGCGCCAGCAGCTTTGATCCCTACGAGCAGTACTTC. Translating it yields CASSFDPYEQYF.

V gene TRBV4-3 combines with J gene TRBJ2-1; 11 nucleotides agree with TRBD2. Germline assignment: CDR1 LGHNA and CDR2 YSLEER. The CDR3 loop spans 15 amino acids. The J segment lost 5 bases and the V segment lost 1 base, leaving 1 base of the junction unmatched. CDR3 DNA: TGCGCCAGCAGCCAAGTGACTAGCGGGAACAATGAGCAGTTCTTC. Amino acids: CASSQVTSGNNEQFF.

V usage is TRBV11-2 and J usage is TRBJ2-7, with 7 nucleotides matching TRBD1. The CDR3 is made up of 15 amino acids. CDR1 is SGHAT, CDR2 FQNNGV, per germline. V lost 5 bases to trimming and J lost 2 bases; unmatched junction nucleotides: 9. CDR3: CASSLIRGQPYEQYF. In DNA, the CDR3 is TGTGCCAGCAGCCTCATTAGGGGACAGCCCTACGAGCAGTACTTC.

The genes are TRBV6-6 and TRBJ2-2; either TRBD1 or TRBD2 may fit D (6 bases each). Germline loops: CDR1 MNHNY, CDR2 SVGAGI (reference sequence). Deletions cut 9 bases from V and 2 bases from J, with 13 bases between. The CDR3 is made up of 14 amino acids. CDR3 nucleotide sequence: TGTGCCAGTGCGGGACACCTCAACACCGGGGAGCTGTTTTTT. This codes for CASAGHLNTGELFF.

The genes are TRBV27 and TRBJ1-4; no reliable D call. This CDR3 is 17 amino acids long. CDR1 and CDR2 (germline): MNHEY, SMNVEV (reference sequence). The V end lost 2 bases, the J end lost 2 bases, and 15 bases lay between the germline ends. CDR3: CASSLSPSPLTNEKLFF. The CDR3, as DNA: TGTGCCAGCAGTTTAAGTCCCAGCCCACTCACTAATGAAAAACTGTTTTTT.

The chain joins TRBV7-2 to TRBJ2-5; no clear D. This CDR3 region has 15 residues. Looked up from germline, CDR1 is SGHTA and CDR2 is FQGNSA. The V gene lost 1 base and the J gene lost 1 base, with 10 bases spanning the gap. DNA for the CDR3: TGTGCCAGCAGCTTAGGGTGGTCATTCCAAGAGACCCAGTACTTC. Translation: CASSLGWSFQETQYF.